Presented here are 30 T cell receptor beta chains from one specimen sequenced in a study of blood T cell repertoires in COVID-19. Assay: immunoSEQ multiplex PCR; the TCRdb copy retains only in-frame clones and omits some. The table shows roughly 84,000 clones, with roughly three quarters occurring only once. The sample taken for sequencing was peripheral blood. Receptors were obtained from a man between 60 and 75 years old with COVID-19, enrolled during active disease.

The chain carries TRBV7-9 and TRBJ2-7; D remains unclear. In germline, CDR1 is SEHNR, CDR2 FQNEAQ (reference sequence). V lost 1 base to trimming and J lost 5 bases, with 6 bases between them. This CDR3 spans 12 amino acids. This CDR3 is CASSLVSDEQYF. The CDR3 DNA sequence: TGTGCCAGCAGCTTAGTATCGGACGAGCAGTACTTC.

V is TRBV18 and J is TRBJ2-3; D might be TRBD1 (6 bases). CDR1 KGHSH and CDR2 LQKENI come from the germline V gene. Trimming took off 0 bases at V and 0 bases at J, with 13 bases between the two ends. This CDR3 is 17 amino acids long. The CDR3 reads CASSPPNGQRSTDTQYF. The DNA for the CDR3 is TGTGCCAGCTCACCACCGAACGGACAGAGAAGCACAGATACGCAGTATTTT. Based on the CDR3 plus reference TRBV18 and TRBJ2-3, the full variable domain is NAGVMQNPRHLVRRRGQEARLRCSPMKGHSHVYWYRQLPEEGLKFMVYLQKENIIDESGMPKERFSAEFPKEGPSILRIQQVVRGDSAAYFCASSPPNGQRSTDTQYFGPGTRLTVL.

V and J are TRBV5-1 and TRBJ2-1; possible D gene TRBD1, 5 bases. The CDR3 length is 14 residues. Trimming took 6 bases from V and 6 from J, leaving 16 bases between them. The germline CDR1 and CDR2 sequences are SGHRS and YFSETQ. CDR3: CASTPSDTPNEQFF. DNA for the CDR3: TGCGCCAGCACCCCCTCGGACACCCCCAATGAGCAGTTCTTC.

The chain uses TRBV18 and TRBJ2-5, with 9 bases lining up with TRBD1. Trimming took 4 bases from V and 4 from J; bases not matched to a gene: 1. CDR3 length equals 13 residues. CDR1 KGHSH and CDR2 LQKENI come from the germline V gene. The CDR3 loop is CASSRTGVETQYF. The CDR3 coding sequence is TGTGCCAGCTCACGGACAGGGGTAGAGACCCAGTACTTC.

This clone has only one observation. The CDR3 bases are TGTGCCAGCAGCTTCGGACAGATCATTAATGAAAAACTGTTTTTT. Translation gives CASSFGQIINEKLFF. The genes are TRBV7-2 and TRBJ1-4; tentatively, D is TRBD1 (6 bases). CDR1 is SGHTA, CDR2 FQGNSA, per germline. The CDR3 runs to 15 residues. V lost 3 bases to trimming and J lost 4 bases, with 12 bases between them. Complete variable domain (other parts from reference TRBV7-2 and TRBJ1-4): GAGVSQSPSNKVTEKGKDVELRCDPISGHTALYWYRQSLGQGLEFLIYFQGNSAPDKSGLPSDRFSAERTGGSVSTLTIQRTQQEDSAVYLCASSFGQIINEKLFFGSGTQLSVL.

The CDR3 here is CASSPGQGTYYEQYF. DNA of the CDR3: TGTGCCAGCAGCCCGGGACAGGGGACTTACTACGAGCAGTACTTC. The rearrangement uses TRBV27 and TRBJ2-7; 10 nucleotides line up with TRBD1. CDR1 is MNHEY and CDR2 is SMNVEV in the germline V gene (reference sequence). Germline trimming cut 6 bases from V and 3 bases from J; bases unmatched to any gene: 8. The CDR3 has 15 residues.

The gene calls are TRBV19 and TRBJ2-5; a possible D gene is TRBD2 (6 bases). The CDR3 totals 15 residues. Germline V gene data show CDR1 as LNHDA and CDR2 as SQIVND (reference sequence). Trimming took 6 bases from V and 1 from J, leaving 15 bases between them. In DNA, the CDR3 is TGTGCCAGTAGCAGAGGGCGGGGCGGCCAAGAGACCCAGTACTTC. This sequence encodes CASSRGRGGQETQYF. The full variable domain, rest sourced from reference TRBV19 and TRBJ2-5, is DGGITQSPKYLFRKEGQNVTLSCEQNLNHDAMYWYRQDPGQGLRLIYYSQIVNDFQKGDIAEGYSVSREKKESFPLTVTSAQKNPTAFYLCASSRGRGGQETQYFGPGTRLLVL.

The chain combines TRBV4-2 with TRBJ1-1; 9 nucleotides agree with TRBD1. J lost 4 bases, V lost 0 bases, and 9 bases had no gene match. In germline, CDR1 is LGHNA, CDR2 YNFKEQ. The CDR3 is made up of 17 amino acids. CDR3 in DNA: TGTGCCAGCAGCCAAGAAATCACAGGGGGCAGAAGCACTGAAGCTTTCTTT. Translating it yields CASSQEITGGRSTEAFF.

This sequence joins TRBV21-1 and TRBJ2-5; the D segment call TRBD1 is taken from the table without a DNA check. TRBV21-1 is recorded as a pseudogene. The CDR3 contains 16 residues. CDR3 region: CASSKVPEHHQETQYF. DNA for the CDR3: TGTGCCAGCAGCAAAGTGCCCGAACACCACCAAGAGACCCAGTACTTC.

The CDR3 here is CASSISLAGDLYEQYF. The CDR3 DNA is TGCGCCAGCAGCATAAGTCTAGCGGGGGACTTATACGAGCAGTACTTC. The chain is built from TRBV5-1 and TRBJ2-7; TRBD2 agrees at 10 bases. V shed 4 bases, J shed 4 bases, and the junction held 11 bases outside the gene matches. This CDR3 region has 16 residues. CDR1 is SGHRS and CDR2 is YFSETQ in the germline V gene. Variable domain in full (rest from reference TRBV5-1 and TRBJ2-7): KAGVTQTPRYLIKTRGQQVTLSCSPISGHRSVSWYQQTPGQGLQFLFEYFSETQRNKGNFPGRFSGRQFSNSRSEMNVSTLELGDSALYLCASSISLAGDLYEQYFGPGTRLTVT.

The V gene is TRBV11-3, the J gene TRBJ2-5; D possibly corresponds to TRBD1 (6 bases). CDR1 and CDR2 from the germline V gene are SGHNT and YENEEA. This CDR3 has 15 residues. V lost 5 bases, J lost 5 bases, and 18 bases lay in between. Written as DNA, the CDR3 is TGTGCCAGCAGCCCCAGAGGGGACACCATGGAGACCCAGTACTTC. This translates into CASSPRGDTMETQYF.

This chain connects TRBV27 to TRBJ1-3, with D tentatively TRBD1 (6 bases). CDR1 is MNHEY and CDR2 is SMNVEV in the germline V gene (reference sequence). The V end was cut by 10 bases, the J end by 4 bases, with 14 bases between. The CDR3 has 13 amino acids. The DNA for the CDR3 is TGTGCCATCCACAGGGTTTCGGGAAACACCATATATTTT. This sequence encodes CAIHRVSGNTIYF.

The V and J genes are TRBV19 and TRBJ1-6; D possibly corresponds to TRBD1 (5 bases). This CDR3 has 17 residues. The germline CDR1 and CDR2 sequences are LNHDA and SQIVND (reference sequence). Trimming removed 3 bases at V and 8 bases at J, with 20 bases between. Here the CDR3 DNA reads TGTGCCAGTAGTATGTTTCTCGGAGTCAGGGTCGATTCACCCCTCCACTTT. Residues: CASSMFLGVRVDSPLHF.

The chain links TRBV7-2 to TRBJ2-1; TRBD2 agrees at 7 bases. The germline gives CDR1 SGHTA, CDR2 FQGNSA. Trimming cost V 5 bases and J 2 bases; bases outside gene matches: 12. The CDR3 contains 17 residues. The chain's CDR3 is CASSRLRGSQTYNEQFF. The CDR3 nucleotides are TGTGCCAGCAGCCGCCTTCGCGGGAGTCAAACCTACAATGAGCAGTTCTTC. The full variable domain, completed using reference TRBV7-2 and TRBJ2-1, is GAGVSQSPSNKVTEKGKDVELRCDPISGHTALYWYRQSLGQGLEFLIYFQGNSAPDKSGLPSDRFSAERTGGSVSTLTIQRTQQEDSAVYLCASSRLRGSQTYNEQFFGPGTRLTVL.

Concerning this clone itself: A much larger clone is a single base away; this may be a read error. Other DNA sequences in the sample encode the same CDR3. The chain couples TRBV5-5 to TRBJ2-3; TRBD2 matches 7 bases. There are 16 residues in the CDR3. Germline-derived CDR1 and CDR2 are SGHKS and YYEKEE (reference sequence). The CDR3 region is CACRLGGGGRALPGYF. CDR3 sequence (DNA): TGTGCCTGCAGGTTGGGTGGGGGGGGGAGGGCCCTCCCTGGGTATTTT.

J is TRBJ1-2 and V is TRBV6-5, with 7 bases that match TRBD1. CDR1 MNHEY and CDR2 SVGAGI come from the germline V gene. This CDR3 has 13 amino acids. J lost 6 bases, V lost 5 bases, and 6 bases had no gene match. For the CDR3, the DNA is TGTGCCAGCAGTCCCGACAGGGTGAATGGCTACACCTTC. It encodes CASSPDRVNGYTF.

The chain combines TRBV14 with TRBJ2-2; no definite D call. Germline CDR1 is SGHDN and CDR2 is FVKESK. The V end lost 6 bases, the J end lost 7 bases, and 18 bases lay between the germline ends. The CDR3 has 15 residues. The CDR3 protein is CASSPRVGFIGELFF. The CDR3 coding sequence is TGTGCCAGCAGTCCTCGGGTCGGTTTCATCGGGGAGCTGTTTTTT. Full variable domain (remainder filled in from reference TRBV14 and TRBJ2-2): EAGVTQFPSHSVIEKGQTVTLRCDPISGHDNLYWYRRVMGKEIKFLLHFVKESKQDESGMPNNRFLAERTGGTYSTLKVQPAELEDSGVYFCASSPRVGFIGELFFGEGSRLTVL.

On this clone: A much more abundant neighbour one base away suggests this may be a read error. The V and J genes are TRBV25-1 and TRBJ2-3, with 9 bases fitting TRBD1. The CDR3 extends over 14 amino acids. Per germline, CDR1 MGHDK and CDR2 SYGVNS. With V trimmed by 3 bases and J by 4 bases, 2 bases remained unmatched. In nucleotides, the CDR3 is TGTGCCAGCAGTGACCGACAGGGGGCAGATACGCAGTATTTT. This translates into CASSDRQGADTQYF.

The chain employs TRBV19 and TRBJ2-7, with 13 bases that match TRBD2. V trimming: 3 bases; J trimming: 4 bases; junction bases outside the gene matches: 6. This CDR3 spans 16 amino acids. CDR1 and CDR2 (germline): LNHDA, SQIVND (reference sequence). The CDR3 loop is CASSIGLAGVGYEQYF. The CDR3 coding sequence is TGTGCCAGTAGTATCGGACTAGCGGGAGTGGGGTACGAGCAGTACTTC.

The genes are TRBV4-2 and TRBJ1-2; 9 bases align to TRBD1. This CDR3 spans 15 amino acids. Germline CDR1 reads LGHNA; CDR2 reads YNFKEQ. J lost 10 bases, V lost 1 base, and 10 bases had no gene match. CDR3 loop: CASSQAGTGSSVYTF. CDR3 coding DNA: TGTGCCAGCAGCCAAGCCGGGACAGGGTCGTCCGTCTACACCTTC.

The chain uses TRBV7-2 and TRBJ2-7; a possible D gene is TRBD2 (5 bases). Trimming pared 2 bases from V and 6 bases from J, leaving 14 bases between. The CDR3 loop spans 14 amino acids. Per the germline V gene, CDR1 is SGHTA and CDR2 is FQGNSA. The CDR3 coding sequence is TGTGCCAGCAGCTTATTGGGTGGGGAGAGCGAGCAGTACTTC. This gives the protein CASSLLGGESEQYF. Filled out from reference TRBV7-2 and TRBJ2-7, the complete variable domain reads GAGVSQSPSNKVTEKGKDVELRCDPISGHTALYWYRQSLGQGLEFLIYFQGNSAPDKSGLPSDRFSAERTGGSVSTLTIQRTQQEDSAVYLCASSLLGGESEQYFGPGTRLTVT.

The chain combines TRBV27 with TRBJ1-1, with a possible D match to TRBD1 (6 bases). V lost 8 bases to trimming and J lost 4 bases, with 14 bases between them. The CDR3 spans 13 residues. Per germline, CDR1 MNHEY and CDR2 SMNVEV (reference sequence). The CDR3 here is CASGPRRGTEAFF. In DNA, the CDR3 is TGTGCCAGCGGACCACGCAGGGGCACTGAAGCTTTCTTT.

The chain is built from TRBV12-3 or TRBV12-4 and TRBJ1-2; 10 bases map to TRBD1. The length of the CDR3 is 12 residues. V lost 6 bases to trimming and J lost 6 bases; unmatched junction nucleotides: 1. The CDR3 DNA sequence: TGTGCCAGCAGGACAGGGGGCAATGGCTACACCTTC. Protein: CASRTGGNGYTF.

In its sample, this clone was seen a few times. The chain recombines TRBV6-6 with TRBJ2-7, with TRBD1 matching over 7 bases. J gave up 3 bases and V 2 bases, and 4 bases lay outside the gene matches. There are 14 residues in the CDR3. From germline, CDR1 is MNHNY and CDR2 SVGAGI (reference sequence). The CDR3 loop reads CASSYRQGFYEQYF. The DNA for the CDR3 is TGTGCCAGCAGTTACAGACAGGGTTTCTACGAGCAGTACTTC.

The CDR3 nucleotides read TGTGCCAGCAGGTGGGGGGGCTCCGCGAACACCGGGGAGCTGTTTTTT. Protein product: CASRWGGSANTGELFF. The rearrangement links TRBV27 to TRBJ2-2; possible D gene TRBD2, 7 bases. CDR3 size: 16 residues. The V gene's germline CDR1 is MNHEY and CDR2 SMNVEV (reference sequence). The V end was cut by 6 bases, the J end by 0 bases, with 14 bases between.

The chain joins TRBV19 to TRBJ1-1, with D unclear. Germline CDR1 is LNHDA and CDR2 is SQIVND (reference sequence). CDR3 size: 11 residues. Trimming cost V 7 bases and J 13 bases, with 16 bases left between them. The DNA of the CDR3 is TGTGCCAGTACCCGCAGAGGCGAGAGTTTCTTT. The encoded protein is CASTRRGESFF.

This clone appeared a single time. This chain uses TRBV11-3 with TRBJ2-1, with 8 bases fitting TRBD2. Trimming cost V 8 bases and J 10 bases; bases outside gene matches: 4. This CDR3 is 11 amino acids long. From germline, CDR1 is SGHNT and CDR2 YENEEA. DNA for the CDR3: TGTGCCAGCGTGCGGGGGGAAGAGCAGTTCTTC. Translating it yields CASVRGEEQFF.

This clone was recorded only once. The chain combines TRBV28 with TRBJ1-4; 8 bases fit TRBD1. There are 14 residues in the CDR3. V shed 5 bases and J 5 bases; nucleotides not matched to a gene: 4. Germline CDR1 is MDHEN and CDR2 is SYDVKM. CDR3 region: CASSPGGGNEKLFF. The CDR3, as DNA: TGTGCCAGCAGTCCAGGGGGCGGGAATGAAAAACTGTTTTTT. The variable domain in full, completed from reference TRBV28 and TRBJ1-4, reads DVKVTQSSRYLVKRTGEKVFLECVQDMDHENMFWYRQDPGLGLRLIYFSYDVKMKEKGDIPEGYSVSREKKERFSLILESASTNQTSMYLCASSPGGGNEKLFFGSGTQLSVL.

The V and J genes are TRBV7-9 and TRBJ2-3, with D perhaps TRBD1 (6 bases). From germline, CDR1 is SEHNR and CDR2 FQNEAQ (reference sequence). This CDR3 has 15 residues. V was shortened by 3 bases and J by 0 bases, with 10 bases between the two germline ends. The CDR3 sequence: CASSFDTGSTDTQYF. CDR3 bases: TGTGCCAGCAGCTTTGATACAGGGAGCACAGATACGCAGTATTTT.

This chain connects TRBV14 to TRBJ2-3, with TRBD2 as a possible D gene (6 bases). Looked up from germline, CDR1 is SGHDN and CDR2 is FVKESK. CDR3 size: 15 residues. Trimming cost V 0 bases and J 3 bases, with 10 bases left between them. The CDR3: CASSQEAGLTDTQYF. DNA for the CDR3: TGTGCCAGCAGCCAAGAGGCCGGACTAACAGATACGCAGTATTTT.